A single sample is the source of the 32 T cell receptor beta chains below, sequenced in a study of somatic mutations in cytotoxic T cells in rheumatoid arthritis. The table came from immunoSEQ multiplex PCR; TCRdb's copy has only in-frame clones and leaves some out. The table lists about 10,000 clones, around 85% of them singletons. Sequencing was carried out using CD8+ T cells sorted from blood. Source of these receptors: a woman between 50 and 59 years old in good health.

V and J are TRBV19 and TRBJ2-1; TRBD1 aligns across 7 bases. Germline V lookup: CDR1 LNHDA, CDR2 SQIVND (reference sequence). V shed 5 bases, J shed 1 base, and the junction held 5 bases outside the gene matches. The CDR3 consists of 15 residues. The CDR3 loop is CASSEGAWSYNEQFF. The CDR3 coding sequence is TGTGCCAGTAGTGAGGGGGCTTGGTCCTACAATGAGCAGTTCTTC.

The CDR3 is CASSLASGGSDTQYF. The CDR3 region has the DNA TGCGCCAGCAGCTTAGCTAGCGGGGGTTCGGATACGCAGTATTTT. The chain joins TRBV5-1 to TRBJ2-3; the match to TRBD2 covers 10 bases. The CDR3 is 15 amino acids. The junction had 6 bases not matched to a gene; V was cut back by 2 bases and J by 6 bases. CDR1 and CDR2 (germline): SGHRS, YFSETQ.

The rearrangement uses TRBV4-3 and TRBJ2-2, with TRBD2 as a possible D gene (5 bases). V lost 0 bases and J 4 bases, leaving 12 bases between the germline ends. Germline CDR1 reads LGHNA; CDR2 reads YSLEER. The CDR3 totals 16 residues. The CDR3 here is CASSQDPQRSTGELFF. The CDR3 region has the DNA TGCGCCAGCAGCCAAGATCCCCAGCGGAGCACCGGGGAGCTGTTTTTT.

CDR3 in amino acids: CASSLSVGGGEKLFF. In DNA, the CDR3 is TGTGCCAGCAGTTTATCGGTAGGCGGCGGTGAAAAACTGTTTTTT. This sequence joins TRBV27 and TRBJ1-4; D is unclear. The V end lost 0 bases, the J end lost 7 bases, and 12 bases lay between the germline ends. CDR1 is MNHEY, CDR2 SMNVEV, per germline (reference sequence). This CDR3 spans 15 amino acids.

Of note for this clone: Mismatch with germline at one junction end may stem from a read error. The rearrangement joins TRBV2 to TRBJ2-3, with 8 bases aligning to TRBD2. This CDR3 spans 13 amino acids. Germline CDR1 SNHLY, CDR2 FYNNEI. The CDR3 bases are TGTGCCAGCAGGGGCCTACTAGCGGTGGACTCCCCTTTT. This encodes CASRGLLAVDSPF.

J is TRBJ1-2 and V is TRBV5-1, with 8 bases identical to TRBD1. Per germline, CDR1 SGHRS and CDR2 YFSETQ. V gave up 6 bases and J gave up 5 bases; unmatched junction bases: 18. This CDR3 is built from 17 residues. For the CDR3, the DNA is TGCGCCAGCAAGTGGGTCCCGGGACAGGCCAGCAGTTATGGCTACACCTTC. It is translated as CASKWVPGQASSYGYTF.

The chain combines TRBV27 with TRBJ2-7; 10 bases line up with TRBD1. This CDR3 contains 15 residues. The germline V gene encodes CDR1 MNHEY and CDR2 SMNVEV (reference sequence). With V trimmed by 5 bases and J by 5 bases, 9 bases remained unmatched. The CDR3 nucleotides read TGTGCCAGCAGTCCGTGGAGACAGGGGGCGCACGAGCAGTACTTC. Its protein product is CASSPWRQGAHEQYF.

CDR3 loop: CASSEEASGGREQFF. The CDR3 DNA follows: TGTGCCAGCAGTGAAGAGGCTAGCGGGGGTCGAGAGCAGTTCTTC. The rearrangement joins TRBV6-1 to TRBJ2-1; 10 positions agree with TRBD2. The V gene's germline CDR1 is MNHNS and CDR2 SASEGT. CDR3 length: 15 amino acids. V lost 1 base and J lost 10; bases outside the gene matches: 7.

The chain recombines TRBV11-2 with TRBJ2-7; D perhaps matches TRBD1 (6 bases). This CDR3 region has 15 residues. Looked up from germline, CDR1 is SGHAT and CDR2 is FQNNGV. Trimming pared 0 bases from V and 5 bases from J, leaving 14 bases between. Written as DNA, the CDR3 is TGTGCCAGCAGCTTAGATCCTCGTGGGGGCCACGAGCAGTACTTC. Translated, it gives CASSLDPRGGHEQYF.

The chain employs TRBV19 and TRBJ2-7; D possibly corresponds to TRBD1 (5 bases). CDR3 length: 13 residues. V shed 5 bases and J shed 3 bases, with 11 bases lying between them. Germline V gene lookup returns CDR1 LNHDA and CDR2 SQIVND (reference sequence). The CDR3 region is CASSLQGDYEQYF. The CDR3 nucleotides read TGTGCCAGTAGTCTACAAGGGGACTACGAGCAGTACTTC.

Here the CDR3 reads CASSLKGAYEQYF. The CDR3 DNA sequence: TGTGCCAGCAGCTTGAAGGGGGCCTACGAGCAGTACTTC. The gene calls are TRBV7-2 and TRBJ2-7; a possible D gene is TRBD1 (6 bases). CDR1 and CDR2 from the germline V gene are SGHTA and FQGNSA. The length of the CDR3 is 13 residues. Trimming left V 3 bases short and J 2 bases short, with 8 bases between.

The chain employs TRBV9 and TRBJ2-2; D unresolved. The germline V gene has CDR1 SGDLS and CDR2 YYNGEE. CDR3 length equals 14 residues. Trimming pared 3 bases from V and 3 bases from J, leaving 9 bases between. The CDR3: CASSGRDDTGELFF. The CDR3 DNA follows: TGTGCCAGCAGCGGGAGAGATGACACCGGGGAGCTGTTTTTT.

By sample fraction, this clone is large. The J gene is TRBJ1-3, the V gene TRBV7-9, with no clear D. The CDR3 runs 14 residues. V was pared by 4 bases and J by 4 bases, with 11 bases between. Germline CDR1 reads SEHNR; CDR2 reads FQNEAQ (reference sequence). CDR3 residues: CASSSNEEGNTIYF. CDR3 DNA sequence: TGTGCCAGCAGCTCTAATGAGGAAGGAAACACCATATATTTT.

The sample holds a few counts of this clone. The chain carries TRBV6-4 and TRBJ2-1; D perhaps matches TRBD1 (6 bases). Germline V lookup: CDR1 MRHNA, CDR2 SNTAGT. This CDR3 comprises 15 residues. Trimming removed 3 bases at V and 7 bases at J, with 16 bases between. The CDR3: CASSEVAGDENEQFF. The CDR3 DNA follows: TGTGCCAGCAGTGAAGTGGCAGGGGATGAGAATGAGCAGTTCTTC.

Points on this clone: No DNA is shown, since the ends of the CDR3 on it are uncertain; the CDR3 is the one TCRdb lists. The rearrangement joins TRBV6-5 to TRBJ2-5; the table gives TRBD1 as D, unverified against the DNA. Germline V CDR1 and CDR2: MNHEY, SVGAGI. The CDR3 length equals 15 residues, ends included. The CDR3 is CASSSSDRAQETQYF.

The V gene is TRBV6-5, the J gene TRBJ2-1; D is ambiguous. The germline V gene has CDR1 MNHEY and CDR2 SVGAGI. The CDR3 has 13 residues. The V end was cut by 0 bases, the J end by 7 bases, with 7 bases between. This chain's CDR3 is CASSYSVENEQFF. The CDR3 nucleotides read TGTGCCAGCAGTTACTCGGTGGAGAATGAGCAGTTCTTC.

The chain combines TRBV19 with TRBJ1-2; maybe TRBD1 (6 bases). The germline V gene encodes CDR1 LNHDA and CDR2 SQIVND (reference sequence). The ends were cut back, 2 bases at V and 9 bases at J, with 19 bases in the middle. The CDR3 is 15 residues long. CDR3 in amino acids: CASSIPRTEGPRYTF. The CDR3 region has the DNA TGTGCCAGTAGTATACCCCGGACAGAAGGGCCCCGCTACACCTTC.

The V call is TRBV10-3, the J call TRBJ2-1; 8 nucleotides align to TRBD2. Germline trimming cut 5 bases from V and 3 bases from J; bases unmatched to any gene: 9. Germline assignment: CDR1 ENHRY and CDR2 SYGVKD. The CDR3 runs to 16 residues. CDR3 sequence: CAISSGGEGSYNEQFF. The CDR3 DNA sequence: TGTGCCATCAGTTCGGGGGGGGAGGGCAGCTACAATGAGCAGTTCTTC.

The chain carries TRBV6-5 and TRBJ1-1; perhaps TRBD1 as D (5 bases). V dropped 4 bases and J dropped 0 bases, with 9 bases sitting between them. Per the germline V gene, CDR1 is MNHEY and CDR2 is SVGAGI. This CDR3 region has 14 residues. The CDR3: CASSLGLMNTEAFF. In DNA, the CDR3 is TGTGCCAGCAGTTTGGGGCTGATGAACACTGAAGCTTTCTTT.

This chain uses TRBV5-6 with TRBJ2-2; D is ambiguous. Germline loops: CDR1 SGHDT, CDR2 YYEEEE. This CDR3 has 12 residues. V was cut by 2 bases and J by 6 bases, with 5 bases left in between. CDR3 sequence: CASSLGAGELFF. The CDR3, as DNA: TGTGCCAGCAGCTTAGGAGCCGGGGAGCTGTTTTTT. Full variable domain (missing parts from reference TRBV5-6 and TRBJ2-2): DAGVTQSPTHLIKTRGQQVTLRCSPKSGHDTVSWYQQALGQGPQFIFQYYEEEERQRGNFPDRFSGHQFPNYSSELNVNALLLGDSALYLCASSLGAGELFFGEGSRLTVL.

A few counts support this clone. The CDR3 sequence: CASSQGTGGEKLFF. The CDR3 nucleotides read TGTGCCAGCAGCCAAGGGACAGGGGGAGAAAAACTGTTTTTT. V is TRBV4-2 and J is TRBJ1-4; TRBD1 aligns across 10 bases. The CDR3 contains 14 residues. The junction had 1 base not matched to a gene; V was cut back by 1 base and J by 8 bases. Germline lookup yields CDR1 LGHNA and CDR2 YNFKEQ.

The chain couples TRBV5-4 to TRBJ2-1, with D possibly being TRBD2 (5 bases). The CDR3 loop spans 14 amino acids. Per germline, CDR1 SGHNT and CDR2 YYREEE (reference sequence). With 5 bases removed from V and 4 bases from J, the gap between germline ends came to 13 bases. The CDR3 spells CASRMSGGYNEQFF. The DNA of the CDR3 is TGTGCCAGCAGGATGAGCGGAGGATACAATGAGCAGTTCTTC.

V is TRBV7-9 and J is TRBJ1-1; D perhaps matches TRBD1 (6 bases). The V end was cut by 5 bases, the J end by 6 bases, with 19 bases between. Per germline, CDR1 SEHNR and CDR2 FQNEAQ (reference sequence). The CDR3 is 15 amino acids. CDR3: CASSAEWGPVAEAFF. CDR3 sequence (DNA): TGTGCCAGCAGCGCCGAGTGGGGGCCGGTAGCTGAAGCTTTCTTT. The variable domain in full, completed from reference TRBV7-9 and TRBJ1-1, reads DTGVSQNPRHKITKRGQNVTFRCDPISEHNRLYWYRQTLGQGPEFLTYFQNEAQLEKSRLLSDRFSAERPKGSFSTLEIQRTEQGDSAMYLCASSAEWGPVAEAFFGQGTRLTVV.

For the CDR3, the DNA is TGCGCCAGCAGCCAAGATTACAGCGGGAGGCCCACAGATACGCAGTATTTT. Translating gives CASSQDYSGRPTDTQYF. V and J are TRBV4-3 and TRBJ2-3; 9 bases are a match to TRBD2. Germline loops: CDR1 LGHNA, CDR2 YSLEER. CDR3 length: 17 amino acids. Trimming took 0 bases from V and 2 from J; bases not matched to a gene: 6.

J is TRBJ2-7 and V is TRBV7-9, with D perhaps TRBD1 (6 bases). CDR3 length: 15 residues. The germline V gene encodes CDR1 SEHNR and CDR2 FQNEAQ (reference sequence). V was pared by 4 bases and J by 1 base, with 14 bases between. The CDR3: CASSYSGTPSYEQYF. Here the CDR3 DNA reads TGTGCCAGCAGCTATTCCGGGACACCTTCCTACGAGCAGTACTTC.

Here the CDR3 reads CASSRTGADTQYF. The CDR3 nucleotides read TGTGCCAGCAGCAGGACAGGGGCAGATACGCAGTATTTT. V is TRBV5-6 and J is TRBJ2-3; 9 nucleotides match TRBD1. Germline V gene lookup returns CDR1 SGHDT and CDR2 YYEEEE. With V trimmed by 4 bases and J by 4 bases, 1 base remained unmatched. The CDR3 is 13 amino acids.

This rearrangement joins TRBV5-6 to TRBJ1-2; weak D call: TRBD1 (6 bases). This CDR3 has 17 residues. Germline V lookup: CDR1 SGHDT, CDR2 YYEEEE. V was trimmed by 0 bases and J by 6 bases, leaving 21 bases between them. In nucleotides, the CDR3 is TGTGCCAGCAGCTTGGGGGGGGGCGCATCCGATTTTGATGGCTACACCTTC. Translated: CASSLGGGASDFDGYTF.

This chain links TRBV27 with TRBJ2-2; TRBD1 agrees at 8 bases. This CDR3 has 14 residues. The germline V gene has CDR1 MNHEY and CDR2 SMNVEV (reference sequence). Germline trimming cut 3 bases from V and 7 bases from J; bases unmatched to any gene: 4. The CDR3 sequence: CASSLAGGYGELFF. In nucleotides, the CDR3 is TGTGCCAGCAGTTTGGCAGGGGGCTACGGGGAGCTGTTTTTT.

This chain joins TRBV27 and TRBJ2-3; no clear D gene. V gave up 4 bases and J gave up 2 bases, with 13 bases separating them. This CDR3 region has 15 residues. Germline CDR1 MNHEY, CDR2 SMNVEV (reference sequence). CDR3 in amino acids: CASSSYTEHTDTQYF. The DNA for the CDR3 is TGTGCCAGCAGTTCTTACACAGAACACACAGATACGCAGTATTTT.

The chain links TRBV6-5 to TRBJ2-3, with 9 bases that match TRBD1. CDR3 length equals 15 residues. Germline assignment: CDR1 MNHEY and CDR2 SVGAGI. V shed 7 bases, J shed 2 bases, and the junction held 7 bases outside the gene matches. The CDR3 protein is CASTHGQGTTDTQYF. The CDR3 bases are TGTGCCAGCACGCATGGACAGGGGACCACAGATACGCAGTATTTT.

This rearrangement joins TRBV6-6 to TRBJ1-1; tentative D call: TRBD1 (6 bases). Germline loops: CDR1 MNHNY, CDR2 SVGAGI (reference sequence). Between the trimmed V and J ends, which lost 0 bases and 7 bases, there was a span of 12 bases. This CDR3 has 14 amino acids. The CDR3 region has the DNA TGTGCCAGCAGTTACTCCGGGACACCGGTTGAAGCTTTCTTT. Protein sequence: CASSYSGTPVEAFF.

The CDR3 protein is CASSPPRREPPETQYF. As DNA, the CDR3 is TGTGCCAGCAGCCCCCCCCGTCGGGAGCCCCCCGAGACCCAGTACTTC. This chain uses TRBV28 with TRBJ2-5; D perhaps matches TRBD2 (6 bases). This CDR3 contains 16 residues. Trimming removed 6 bases from V and 5 bases from J, with 22 bases in between. Germline lookup yields CDR1 MDHEN and CDR2 SYDVKM.